These 23 T cell receptor beta chains share one sample of origin, sequenced in a study of graft-versus-host responses after intestinal transplantation. Co-plating was performed using about 200,000 CFSE-labeled responder cells and about 200,000 irradiated, violet-dye-labeled stimulator cells. The repertoire was sequenced with immunoSEQ multiplex PCR; TCRdb's copy has only in-frame clones and lacks some. Of 10,000 or so clones in the sample, around a third were seen once. The material was alloreactive CD8+ T cells from a mixed lymphocyte reaction culture, obtained before intestinal transplant. The subset: CFSE-low proliferating T cells sorted from approximately 6-day pre-transplant mixed lymphocyte reaction (GvH or HvG direction). These receptors originate from a human patient who received an intestinal transplant.

This chain connects TRBV21-1 to TRBJ1-5; the table assigns TRBD1, which was not confirmed against the DNA. TRBV21-1 is a listed pseudogene. This CDR3 spans 20 amino acids. The CDR3 loop reads CASSKEELGRKGFGNQPQHF. The CDR3 coding sequence is TGTGCCAGCAGCAAAGAAGAGTTGGGCAGGAAGGGGTTTGGCAATCAGCCCCAGCATTTT.

The chain joins TRBV28 to TRBJ2-7, with TRBD2 as a possible D gene (5 bases). The CDR3 contains 14 residues. The germline V gene encodes CDR1 MDHEN and CDR2 SYDVKM. V lost 2 bases, J lost 3 bases, and 11 bases lay in between. CDR3: CASSLEGPFYEQYF. The CDR3 nucleotides are TGTGCCAGCAGTTTAGAGGGCCCATTCTACGAGCAGTACTTC. Drawing the rest from reference TRBV28 and TRBJ2-7, the complete variable domain is DVKVTQSSRYLVKRTGEKVFLECVQDMDHENMFWYRQDPGLGLRLIYFSYDVKMKEKGDIPEGYSVSREKKERFSLILESASTNQTSMYLCASSLEGPFYEQYFGPGTRLTVT.

This clone came up a few times. This chain connects TRBV4-1 to TRBJ2-1; the D gene is possibly TRBD2 (5 bases). V dropped 3 bases and J dropped 6 bases, with 12 bases sitting between them. Germline CDR1 reads MGHRA; CDR2 reads YSYEKL. This CDR3 region has 14 residues. CDR3 region: CASSHYGRGNEQFF. The CDR3 nucleotides read TGCGCCAGCAGCCATTATGGACGGGGCAATGAGCAGTTCTTC.

V gene TRBV27 combines with J gene TRBJ2-2; D uncertain. Per germline, CDR1 MNHEY and CDR2 SMNVEV (reference sequence). The CDR3 runs 13 residues. V was pared by 3 bases and J by 5 bases, with 7 bases between. As DNA, the CDR3 is TGTGCCAGCAGTTTCCGTTCTACCGGGGAGCTGTTTTTT. Its protein is CASSFRSTGELFF.

In its sample, this clone ranks as medium-sized. The chain is built from TRBV5-1 and TRBJ2-5; 7 positions match TRBD1. The germline gives CDR1 SGHRS, CDR2 YFSETQ. V shed 0 bases, J shed 1 base, and the junction held 3 bases outside the gene matches. The CDR3 is made up of 15 amino acids. The CDR3 loop reads CASSLDRGIQETQYF. For the CDR3, the DNA is TGCGCCAGCAGCTTGGACAGGGGAATCCAAGAGACCCAGTACTTC.

This clone was counted only a few times. The chain carries TRBV30 and TRBJ2-7; D gene unclear. V was cut by 2 bases and J by 6 bases, with 8 bases left in between. The CDR3 runs to 11 residues. CDR1 and CDR2 from the germline V gene are GTSNPN and SVGIG (reference sequence). The CDR3 region is CAWSPFGEQYF. The CDR3 bases are TGTGCCTGGAGTCCGTTCGGCGAGCAGTACTTC.

The rearrangement joins TRBV27 to TRBJ2-1; 13 nucleotides match TRBD2. V lost 1 base and J lost 10; bases outside the gene matches: 7. This CDR3 comprises 16 residues. The germline V gene has CDR1 MNHEY and CDR2 SMNVEV (reference sequence). CDR3 sequence reads: CASSLLTSGGALEQFF. CDR3 bases: TGTGCCAGCAGTTTATTAACTAGCGGGGGGGCGTTAGAGCAGTTCTTC.

V and J are TRBV7-6 and TRBJ2-1; D unclear. CDR1 SGHVS and CDR2 FNYEAQ come from the germline V gene. Between the trimmed V and J ends, which lost 5 bases and 7 bases, there was a span of 9 bases. The CDR3 covers 12 residues. This chain's CDR3 is CASSQYGNEQFF. The CDR3 bases are TGTGCCAGCAGCCAATACGGTAATGAGCAGTTCTTC.

The genes are TRBV6-1 and TRBJ2-7; 7 positions agree with TRBD2. The CDR3 runs to 12 residues. Germline-derived CDR1 and CDR2 are MNHNS and SASEGT. With 10 bases clipped from V and 4 bases from J, the junction kept 7 bases outside the gene matches. The CDR3 nucleotides are TGTGCCACTCGCCCGGGGGGTTACGAGCAGTACTTC. Encoded protein: CATRPGGYEQYF.

This clone has a handful of counts. V gene TRBV7-3 combines with J gene TRBJ2-1; D is possibly TRBD2 (7 bases). Germline-derived CDR1 and CDR2 are SGHTA and FQGTGA. This CDR3 spans 14 amino acids. V dropped 0 bases and J dropped 6 bases, with 9 bases sitting between them. CDR3 sequence: CASSLTGGGNEQFF. As DNA, the CDR3 is TGTGCCAGCAGCTTAACAGGGGGGGGCAATGAGCAGTTCTTC. Drawing the rest from reference TRBV7-3 and TRBJ2-1, the complete variable domain is GAGVSQTPSNKVTEKGKYVELRCDPISGHTALYWYRQSLGQGPEFLIYFQGTGAADDSGLPNDRFFAVRPEGSVSTLKIQRTERGDSAVYLCASSLTGGGNEQFFGPGTRLTVL.

In this sample, this clone turned up a few times. The V gene is TRBV28, the J gene TRBJ2-1; possibly TRBD1 for D (6 bases). Trimming shortened V by 5 bases and J by 0 bases, and 8 bases separated the two germline ends. The germline V gene has CDR1 MDHEN and CDR2 SYDVKM. This CDR3 is 14 amino acids long. CDR3 sequence (DNA): TGTGCCAGCAGTGACAGGAACTCCTACAATGAGCAGTTCTTC. This sequence encodes CASSDRNSYNEQFF.

This clone is medium-sized by share. J is TRBJ1-2 and V is TRBV28; 7 bases are shared with TRBD1. The CDR3 has 12 residues. The junction had 1 base not matched to a gene; V was cut back by 5 bases and J by 4 bases. The germline gives CDR1 MDHEN, CDR2 SYDVKM. The CDR3 loop is CASSPGGYGYTF. The CDR3 nucleotides are TGTGCCAGCAGTCCAGGGGGCTATGGCTACACCTTC.

The J gene is TRBJ2-7, the V gene TRBV18; D is possibly TRBD2 (6 bases). The CDR3 sequence is 12 residues long. Per germline, CDR1 KGHSH and CDR2 LQKENI. Trimming stripped 3 bases from V and 7 bases from J, with 10 bases between. The CDR3 bases are TGTGCCAGCTCACCTTGGGGGGTAGAGCAGTACTTC. It translates to CASSPWGVEQYF.

This clone showed up just once. V gene TRBV6-5 combines with J gene TRBJ2-5, with 7 nucleotides matching TRBD2. This CDR3 has 16 residues. Trimming removed 0 bases from V and 5 bases from J; junction bases left unmatched: 9. Germline CDR1 reads MNHEY; CDR2 reads SVGAGI. The CDR3 DNA reads as TGTGCCAGCAGTTACTCGGGGGGGAGGGCCAGGGAGACCCAGTACTTC. Its translation: CASSYSGGRARETQYF.

J is TRBJ2-7 and V is TRBV19; perhaps TRBD2 as D (6 bases). The CDR3 totals 13 residues. Per the germline V gene, CDR1 is LNHDA and CDR2 is SQIVND (reference sequence). The germline V and J ends were trimmed by 6 bases and 7 bases, with 16 bases remaining between them. This chain's CDR3 is CASSTGPGGEQYF. The CDR3 DNA sequence: TGTGCCAGTAGCACCGGCCCCGGAGGGGAGCAGTACTTC.

The chain combines TRBV2 with TRBJ2-2; the D gene is possibly TRBD2 (5 bases). Germline assignment: CDR1 SNHLY and CDR2 FYNNEI. V was shortened by 3 bases and J by 3 bases, with 11 bases between the two germline ends. CDR3 length: 15 residues. Written as DNA, the CDR3 is TGTGCCAGCAGTGACCCCGGGATTTACACCGGGGAGCTGTTTTTT. Residues: CASSDPGIYTGELFF.

V gene TRBV4-1 combines with J gene TRBJ2-7; the D gene is possibly TRBD1 (6 bases). Per the germline V gene, CDR1 is MGHRA and CDR2 is YSYEKL. Trimming left V 3 bases short and J 4 bases short, with 10 bases between. The CDR3 sequence is 13 residues long. CDR3 nucleotide sequence: TGCGCCAGCAGCCACTTAGGACAGTACGAGCAGTACTTC. The encoded protein is CASSHLGQYEQYF.

The rearrangement uses TRBV19 and TRBJ2-1; D is uncertain. The CDR3 runs 13 residues. V shed 0 bases and J shed 3 bases, with 3 bases lying between them. The germline CDR1 and CDR2 sequences are LNHDA and SQIVND (reference sequence). The CDR3 loop is CASSIDSYNEQFF. CDR3 nucleotides: TGTGCCAGTAGTATAGACAGCTACAATGAGCAGTTCTTC.

This clone was observed a handful of times. This rearrangement joins TRBV15 to TRBJ1-2; D may be TRBD1 (6 bases). The germline V and J ends were trimmed by 8 bases and 10 bases, with 14 bases remaining between them. This CDR3 comprises 11 residues. The germline gives CDR1 LNHNV, CDR2 YYDKDF (reference sequence). For the CDR3, the DNA is TGTGCCACCTCATCGGGACACATCTACACCTTC. Its protein product is CATSSGHIYTF.

This CDR3 is CASSFLLSGPGNTIYF. In DNA, the CDR3 is TGTGCCAGCAGTTTTCTCCTTTCTGGGCCTGGAAACACCATATATTTT. This chain uses TRBV28 with TRBJ1-3, with D unresolved. Trimming stripped 3 bases from V and 2 bases from J, with 14 bases between. The CDR3 sequence is 16 residues long. Germline lookup yields CDR1 MDHEN and CDR2 SYDVKM.

CDR3 protein: CANSSRRGGNTEAFF. For the CDR3, the DNA is TGCGCCAACTCCTCTCGAAGGGGGGGGAACACTGAAGCTTTCTTT. V gene TRBV10-1 combines with J gene TRBJ1-1, with D possibly being TRBD1 (6 bases). The germline V gene has CDR1 WNHNN and CDR2 SYGVQD (reference sequence). The V gene lost 10 bases and the J gene lost 1 base, with 19 bases spanning the gap. CDR3 length: 15 residues.

This clone has only a few counts. The chain couples TRBV7-9 to TRBJ2-3; D ambiguous. Per germline, CDR1 SEHNR and CDR2 FQNEAQ (reference sequence). V lost 3 bases, J lost 2 bases, and 3 bases lay in between. The CDR3 has 12 amino acids. The CDR3 region is CASSFLTDTQYF. The CDR3 DNA sequence: TGTGCCAGCAGCTTCCTCACAGATACGCAGTATTTT.

The V gene is TRBV4-1, the J gene TRBJ2-7, with 9 bases matching TRBD2. The CDR3 sequence is 17 residues long. Germline CDR1 is MGHRA and CDR2 is YSYEKL. Trimming cost V 0 bases and J 6 bases; bases outside gene matches: 12. CDR3 region: CASSQEGVAGGPREQYF. Here the CDR3 DNA reads TGCGCCAGCAGCCAAGAAGGGGTTGCGGGGGGGCCTCGCGAGCAGTACTTC.